This TCR beta chain was identified during a study of T cell repertoires in cytomegalovirus infection. The wider study: Carrying CMV and the relevant HLA type showed in public TCR beta signatures.

TCRdb passed the reads through MiXCR, listing each CDR3 protein once. The table shows some 600,000 distinct CDR3 sequences, with 20% to 25% occurring only once. The length of the CDR3 is 14 residues. Trimming removed 5 bases at V and 3 bases at J, with 11 bases between. Germline-derived CDR1 and CDR2 are MDHEN and SYDVKM. Study-level points and caveats: There were carriers of CMV plus the relevant HLA, and cumulative public TCR beta family frequency identified them. Clonotypes of TCR beta that were HLA-C-restricted and CMV-specific dominated the ex vivo response.

As for this clonotype: What it binds is not known.

This chain connects TRBV28 to TRBJ2-1; possibly TRBD1 for D (6 bases). The material sequenced was CD8+ T cells from PBMCs. The clonotype comes from a human donor in good health (CMV status not recorded). Some clones in this sample may be carry-over from other donors' samples. The CDR3 loop reads CASSPQGFYNEQFF. CDR3 DNA: TGTGCCAGCAGTCCACAGGGATTCTACAATGAGCAGTTCTTC.